This T cell receptor (beta chain) appears in the sequencing data of a study of B cell selection in AIRE deficiency. The repertoire was sequenced with immunoSEQ multiplex PCR; TCRdb's copy has only in-frame clones and lacks some. The sample has roughly 14,000 clones, 93% seen once. Regulatory T cells were sorted as CD4+CD25hiCD127low/negative. Findings of the study overall: CDR3s were shorter in shared Treg sequences, reflecting few non-templated nucleotide insertions. Patient Tconv cells held about 31% of Treg sequences shared by healthy donors.

The V end was cut by 5 bases, the J end by 5 bases, with 9 bases between. This CDR3 comprises 11 residues. The germline V gene has CDR1 DFQATT and CDR2 SNEGSKA (reference sequence). Concerning this clone: Its antigen is not identified.

The chain recombines TRBV20-1 with TRBJ2-5; no clear D gene. The receptor's source is a human donor with AIRE deficiency. Sample: Tregs sorted from PBMCs. The CDR3 sequence: CSALLGETQYF. CDR3 nucleotide sequence: TGCAGTGCTTTACTGGGGGAGACCCAGTACTTC.